This T cell receptor beta chain was sequenced in a study of T cells in Graves' hyperthyroidism and ophthalmopathy (dated by TCRdb to between 2019 and 2020). Study-wide context: To identify distinguishing TCR V-J signatures, a discovery cohort of about 100 patients was used, comprising 40 to 45 with Graves' ophthalmopathy and under 60 with stable Graves' hyperthyroidism. Prospective prediction of ophthalmopathy was tested in an independent validation cohort of approximately 19 hyperthyroidism patients and some 17 patients who later progressed to ophthalmopathy. The 75 to 100 discovery patients were randomly split 7:3 into training and test sets. In six Graves' hyperthyroidism patients, the study also compared T-cell repertoires from thyroid tissue with T-cell repertoires from blood. After sampling, hyperthyroidism patients received methimazole starting at 30 mg daily, and ophthalmopathy patients received high-dose intravenous methylprednisolone. According to the paper, TCR Vbeta CDR3 sequencing was carried out on over 130 peripheral blood samples, which came from 40 to 45 ophthalmopathy, around 74 hyperthyroidism and approximately 17 progressor patients. General study outcomes and caveats: No statistical method was used to fix the sample size in advance, and group allocation was not hidden from the investigators. In validation, the model predicted progression to ophthalmopathy a median of about 6.5 months before onset, with approximately 71% sensitivity and 72.22% specificity. Ophthalmopathy was separated from stable hyperthyroidism by a 13 V-J signature model, with over 85% sensitivity and about 84% specificity obtained in cross-validation and 80%/75% obtained in testing. Most expanded thyroid clonotypes (frequency above 0.001) were also detected in blood, suggesting blood repertoires may reflect thyroid immune responses.

Stable Graves' hyperthyroidism was defined as no progression to ophthalmopathy during 18 months of follow-up. Hyperthyroidism patients were newly diagnosed, had a disease duration of under 2 months, and were aged 18 to 65 years. Patients with uncontrolled infections, other autoimmune diseases, pregnancy or lactation were excluded. Diagnoses were based on clinical symptoms, serum thyroxine and TRAb, thyroid ultrasound and orbital computed tomography. Total RNA was extracted using Trizol reagent, and RNA quality was assessed on an Agilent 2100 Bioanalyzer. This clonotype was recorded many times. No cognate antigen has been identified for it. Base-call qualities are not available, and no considerably larger clone is one nucleotide away. The TCR beta CDR3 regions were amplified from the RNA transcripts. The TCR CDR3 was subjected to a first round of RT-PCR using the HTBI primer set and the Qiagen OneStep RT-PCR kit. The libraries were constructed in a second round of multiplex PCR and then size-selected and purified. Paired-end sequencing of the libraries was performed with 100 bp reads on an Illumina HiSeq2000. In the source study's methods: SOAPnuke was used to process the raw data, with reads discarded if the reads contained adapters or uncalled bases, had a mean Phred below 15, or lacked an exact constant-primer or identifier match. High-quality paired reads were merged using COPE v1.2.5, and each unique nucleotide sequence was defined as a clonotype. MiTCR v1.1 was used to align clonotypes to the IMGT TRBV, TRBD and TRBJ reference segments. The analysis included only V-J combinations with a frequency above 0.0001, which together covered about 99% of the repertoires. A TCS score was defined as the ratio of F50 (clonal expansion) to E x V (chaos), with BLOSUM62-based TCRdist applied between CDR3 peptides within each V-J. Welch's t-statistics and random forest reduced 500 to 650 V-J features to 10 to 15, which were used in a naive Bayes classifier (R e1071). Thyroid-blood repertoire similarity was quantified with the Morisita-Horn index. Using fastp trimming at Q25 and MiXCR clonotype assembly, TCRdb reanalyzed the public sequencing data and kept in-frame beta chains. Rows are unified per CDR3 protein, each entry keeping the most common DNA and genes. None of the V and J calls come from the authors' own analysis; TCRdb made them. Across this sample there are a few hundred thousand distinct CDR3 sequences, with about 43% seen only once. About 8.3% of the sample goes to the ten largest clones.

The sample comprised peripheral blood or thyroid tissue (not recorded which). The sequence came from a woman in her late teens or twenties with Graves' hyperthyroidism.

The base sequence is TGCAGTGCTAGCCGACAGACCACTGAAGCTTTCTTT. Its translation is CSASRQTTEAFF. Recombination linked TRBV20-1 to TRBJ1-1; a weak D assignment points to TRBD1 (5 bases agree). The germline V gene (reference sequence) specifies DFQATT as CDR1 and SNEGSKA as CDR2. V and J are truncated by 3 bases and 4 bases respectively, leaving an intervening sequence of 9 bases. Measured from the cysteine to the phenylalanine, the CDR3 is 12 residues long. The DNA shown is the 36-base CDR3, in frame from base 1.